This T cell receptor beta chain is drawn from a study of cytomegalovirus exposure and HLA in healthy donors. Study context: Earlier findings included some 120 million unique TCR beta sequences obtained from 150 million to 200 million T cells.

Note on this clone: Its antigen is currently unknown.

Findings and caveats of the study: Trimming of TCR beta V- and J-genes showed a link, identified in a later analysis, to a missense DCLRE1C variant.

CDR3 size: 13 residues. The germline V gene encodes CDR1 SNHLY and CDR2 FYNNEI. Trimming stripped 6 bases from V and 3 bases from J, with 12 bases between. The study ran its PCR with 60 Vbeta and 13 Jbeta primers. The protocol was immunoSEQ multiplex PCR, while the TCRdb copy is restricted to in-frame clones and leaves out a portion. The sample includes under 250,000 clones, around 76% of them seen just once. Sequencing was performed on PBMCs. The chain is built from TRBV2 and TRBJ2-7, with D maybe TRBD1 (5 bases). This TCR was sampled from a man in his late teens or twenties in good health and CMV-seronegative. The CDR3 sequence is CASRATAVYEQYF. In nucleotides, the CDR3 is TGTGCCAGCAGGGCGACAGCCGTCTACGAGCAGTACTTC.